This T cell receptor (beta chain) appears in the sequencing data of a study of human versus mouse CDR3 diversity and MHC coevolution. Sequencing was performed with immunoSEQ multiplex PCR; in TCRdb, only in-frame clones are kept and a portion is missing. The sample includes roughly 80,000 clones, just over 90% of them seen just once. The V end lost 1 base, the J end lost 0 bases, and 10 bases lay between the germline ends. This CDR3 spans 16 amino acids. Germline V gene lookup returns CDR1 MGHRA and CDR2 YSYEKL. This clone has just a few counts. The gene calls are TRBV4-1 and TRBJ1-5, with D uncertain. The sequence was obtained from a person aged 25 to 69 in good health. Sequencing used naive CD4+ T cells from blood. Subset here: CD45RO-negative CD62L-positive naive CD4 T cells. The CDR3 sequence: CASSQAPGDSNQPQHF. The CDR3 DNA reads as TGCGCCAGCAGCCAAGCACCAGGTGATAGCAATCAGCCCCAGCATTTT.